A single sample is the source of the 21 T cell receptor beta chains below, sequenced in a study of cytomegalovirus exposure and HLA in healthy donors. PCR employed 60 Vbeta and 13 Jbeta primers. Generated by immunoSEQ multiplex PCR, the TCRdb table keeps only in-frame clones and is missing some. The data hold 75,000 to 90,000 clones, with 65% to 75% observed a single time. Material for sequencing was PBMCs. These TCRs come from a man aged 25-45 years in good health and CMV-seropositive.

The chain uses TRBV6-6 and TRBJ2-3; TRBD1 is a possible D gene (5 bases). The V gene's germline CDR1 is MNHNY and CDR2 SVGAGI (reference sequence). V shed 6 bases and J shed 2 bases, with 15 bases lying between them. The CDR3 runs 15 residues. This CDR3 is CASRLTGHPTDTQYF. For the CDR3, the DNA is TGTGCCAGCAGGCTAACCGGACATCCCACAGATACGCAGTATTTT.

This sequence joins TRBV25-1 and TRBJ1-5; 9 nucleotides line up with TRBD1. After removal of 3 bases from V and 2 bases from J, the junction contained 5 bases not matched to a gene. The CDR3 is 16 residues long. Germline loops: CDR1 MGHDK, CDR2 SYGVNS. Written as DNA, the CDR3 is TGTGCCAGCAGTGATCGGACAGGGGCGGGCAATCAGCCCCAGCATTTT. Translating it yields CASSDRTGAGNQPQHF.

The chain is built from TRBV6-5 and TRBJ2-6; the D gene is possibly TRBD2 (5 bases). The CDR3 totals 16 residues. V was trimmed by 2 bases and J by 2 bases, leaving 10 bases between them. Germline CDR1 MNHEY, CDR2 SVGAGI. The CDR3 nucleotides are TGTGCCAGCAGTTACAAAAGGGAGACTGGGGCCAACGTCCTGACTTTC. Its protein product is CASSYKRETGANVLTF.

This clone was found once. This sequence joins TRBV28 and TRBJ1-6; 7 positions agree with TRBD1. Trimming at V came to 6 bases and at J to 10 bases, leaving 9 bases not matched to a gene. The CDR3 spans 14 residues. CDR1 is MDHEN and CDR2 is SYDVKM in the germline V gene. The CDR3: CASSSSGGHSPLHF. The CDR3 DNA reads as TGTGCCAGCAGCTCATCAGGGGGTCACTCACCCCTCCACTTT.

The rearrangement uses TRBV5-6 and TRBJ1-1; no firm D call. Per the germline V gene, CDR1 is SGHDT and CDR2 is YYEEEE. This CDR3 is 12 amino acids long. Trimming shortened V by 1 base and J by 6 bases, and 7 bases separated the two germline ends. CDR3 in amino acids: CASSLIQSEAFF. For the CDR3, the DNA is TGTGCCAGCAGCTTGATTCAATCTGAAGCTTTCTTT.

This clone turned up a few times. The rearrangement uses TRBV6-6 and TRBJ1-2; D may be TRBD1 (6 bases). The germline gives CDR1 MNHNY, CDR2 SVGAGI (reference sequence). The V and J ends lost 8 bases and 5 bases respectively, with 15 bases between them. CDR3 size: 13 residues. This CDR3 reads CASRQDEKYGYTF. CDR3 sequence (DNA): TGTGCCAGCCGACAGGACGAAAAATATGGCTACACCTTC.

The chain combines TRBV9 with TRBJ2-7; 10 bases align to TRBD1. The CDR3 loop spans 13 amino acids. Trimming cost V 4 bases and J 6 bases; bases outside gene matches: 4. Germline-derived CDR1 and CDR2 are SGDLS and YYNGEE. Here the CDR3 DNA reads TGTGCCAGCAGCCTTAGGACAGGGGGCGAGCAGTACTTC. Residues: CASSLRTGGEQYF.

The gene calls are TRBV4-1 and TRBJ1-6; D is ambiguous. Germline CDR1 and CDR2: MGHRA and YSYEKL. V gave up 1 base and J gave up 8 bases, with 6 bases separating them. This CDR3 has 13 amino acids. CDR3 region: CASSQVEDSPLHF. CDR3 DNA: TGCGCCAGCAGCCAAGTCGAGGATTCACCCCTCCACTTT.

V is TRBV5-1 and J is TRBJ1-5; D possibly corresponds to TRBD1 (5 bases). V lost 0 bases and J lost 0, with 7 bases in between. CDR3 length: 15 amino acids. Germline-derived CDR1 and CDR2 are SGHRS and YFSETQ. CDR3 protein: CASSLGQNSNQPQHF. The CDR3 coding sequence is TGCGCCAGCAGCTTGGGACAGAATAGCAATCAGCCCCAGCATTTT.

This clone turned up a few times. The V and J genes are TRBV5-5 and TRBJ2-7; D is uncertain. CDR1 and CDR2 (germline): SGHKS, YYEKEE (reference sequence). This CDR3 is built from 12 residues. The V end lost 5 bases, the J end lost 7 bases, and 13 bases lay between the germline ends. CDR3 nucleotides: TGTGCCAGCAGGACGGAGACGAGGGAGCAGTACTTC. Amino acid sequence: CASRTETREQYF.

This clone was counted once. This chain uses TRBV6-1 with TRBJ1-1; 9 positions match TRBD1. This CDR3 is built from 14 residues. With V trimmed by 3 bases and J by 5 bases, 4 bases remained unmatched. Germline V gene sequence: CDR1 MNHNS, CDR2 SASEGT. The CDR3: CASSDPTGGTEAFF. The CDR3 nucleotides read TGTGCCAGCAGTGACCCGACAGGGGGTACTGAAGCTTTCTTT.

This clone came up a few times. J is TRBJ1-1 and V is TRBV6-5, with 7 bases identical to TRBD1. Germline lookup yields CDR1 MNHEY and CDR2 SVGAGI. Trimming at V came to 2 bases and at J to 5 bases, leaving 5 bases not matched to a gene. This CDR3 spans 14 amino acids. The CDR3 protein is CASSYRGRGTEAFF. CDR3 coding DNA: TGTGCCAGCAGTTACAGGGGGCGCGGGACTGAAGCTTTCTTT.

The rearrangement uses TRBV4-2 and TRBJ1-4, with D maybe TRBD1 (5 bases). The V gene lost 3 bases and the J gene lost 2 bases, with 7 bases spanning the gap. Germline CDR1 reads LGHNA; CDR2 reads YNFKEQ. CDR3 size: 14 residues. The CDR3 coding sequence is TGTGCCAGCAGCCAGGGGGGGACTAATGAAAAACTGTTTTTT. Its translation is CASSQGGTNEKLFF.

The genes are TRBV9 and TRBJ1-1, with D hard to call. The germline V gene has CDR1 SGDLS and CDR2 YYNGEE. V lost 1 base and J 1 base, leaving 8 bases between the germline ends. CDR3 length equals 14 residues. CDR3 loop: CASSVISENTEAFF. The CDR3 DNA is TGTGCCAGCAGCGTAATCTCAGAGAACACTGAAGCTTTCTTT. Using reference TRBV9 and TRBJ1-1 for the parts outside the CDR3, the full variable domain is DSGVTQTPKHLITATGQRVTLRCSPRSGDLSVYWYQQSLDQGLQFLIQYYNGEERAKGNILERFSAQQFPDLHSELNLSSLELGDSALYFCASSVISENTEAFFGQGTRLTVV.

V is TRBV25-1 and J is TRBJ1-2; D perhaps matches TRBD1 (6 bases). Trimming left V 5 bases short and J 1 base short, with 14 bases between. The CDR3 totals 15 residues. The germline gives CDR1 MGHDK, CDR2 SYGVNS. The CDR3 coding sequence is TGTGCCAGCAGTACCCGGACAGCTTATAACTATGGCTACACCTTC. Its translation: CASSTRTAYNYGYTF.

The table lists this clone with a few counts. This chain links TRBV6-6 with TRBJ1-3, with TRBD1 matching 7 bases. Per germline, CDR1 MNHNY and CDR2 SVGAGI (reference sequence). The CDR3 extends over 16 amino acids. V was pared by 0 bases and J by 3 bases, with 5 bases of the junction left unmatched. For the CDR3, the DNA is TGTGCCAGCAGTTACTCGGACCAGGGGGGTGGAAACACCATATATTTT. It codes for CASSYSDQGGGNTIYF.

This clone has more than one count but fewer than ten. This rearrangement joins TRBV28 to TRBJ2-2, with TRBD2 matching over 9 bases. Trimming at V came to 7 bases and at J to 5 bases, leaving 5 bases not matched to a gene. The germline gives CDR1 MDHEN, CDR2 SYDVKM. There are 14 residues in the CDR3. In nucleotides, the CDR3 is TGTGCCAGCAACCCAGCGGGAGGAACCGGGGAGCTGTTTTTT. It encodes CASNPAGGTGELFF.

The CDR3 nucleotides read TGTGCCAGCAGCCCAGGTGTCGGGACAGGGGCTGGAAACACCATATATTTT. It is translated as CASSPGVGTGAGNTIYF. The J gene is TRBJ1-3, the V gene TRBV7-9; 10 nucleotides match TRBD1. Per the germline V gene, CDR1 is SEHNR and CDR2 is FQNEAQ (reference sequence). The junction had 9 bases not matched to a gene; V was cut back by 5 bases and J by 2 bases. The CDR3 is made up of 17 amino acids.

The CDR3 bases are TGTGCCAGCAGCCTGTGGAGTAGTGGGTACAATGAGCAGTTCTTC. Translating gives CASSLWSSGYNEQFF. The chain combines TRBV14 with TRBJ2-1; no reliable D call. The CDR3 consists of 15 residues. The V and J ends lost 4 bases and 4 bases respectively, with 14 bases between them. Germline V lookup: CDR1 SGHDN, CDR2 FVKESK.

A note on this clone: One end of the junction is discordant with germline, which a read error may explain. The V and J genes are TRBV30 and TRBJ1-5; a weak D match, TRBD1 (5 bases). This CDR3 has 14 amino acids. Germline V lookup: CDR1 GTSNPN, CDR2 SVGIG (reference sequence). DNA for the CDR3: TGTGCCTGGACTCAGGGAGGGAGCAATCAGCCCCAGAATTTT. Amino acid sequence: CAWTQGGSNQPQNF. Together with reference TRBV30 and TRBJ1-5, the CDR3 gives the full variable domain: SQTIHQWPATLVQPVGSPLSLECTVEGTSNPNLYWYRQAAGRGLQLLFYSVGIGQISSEVPQNLSASRPQDRQFILSSKKLLLSDSGFYLCAWTQGGSNQPQNFGDGTRLSIL.

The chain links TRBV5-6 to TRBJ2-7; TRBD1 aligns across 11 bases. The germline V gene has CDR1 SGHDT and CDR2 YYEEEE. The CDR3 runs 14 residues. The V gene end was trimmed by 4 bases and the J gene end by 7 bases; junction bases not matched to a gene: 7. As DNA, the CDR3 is TGTGCCAGCAGCCCCCCGGACAGGGGGCTTGAGCAGTACTTC. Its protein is CASSPPDRGLEQYF.